One and the same sample provided the 18 T cell receptor beta chains below, sequenced in a study of T-cell reconstitution after alpha-beta-depleted transplantation in children. Researchers prepared the TCRbeta library using unique molecular identifiers, the study reports. TCRdb used MiXCR to reprocess the PCR reads, holding one entry per CDR3 protein. The profile shows more than 90,000 distinct CDR3 sequences, over 9% of them singletons. This sample comprised PBMCs, obtained before TCRalphabeta/CD19-depleted stem cell transplant. Source of these receptors: a boy aged 2 to 10 with acute lymphoblastic leukemia, due to receive a stem cell transplant.

This clonotype was seen repeatedly, ten times or more. The J gene is TRBJ2-1, the V gene TRBV7-6; D possibly corresponds to TRBD2 (5 bases). Trimming cost V 5 bases and J 4 bases, with 12 bases left between them. This CDR3 comprises 14 residues. Germline V lookup: CDR1 SGHVS, CDR2 FNYEAQ. CDR3 sequence reads: CASSPSRVYNEQFF. The CDR3 DNA reads as TGTGCCAGCAGCCCTTCGAGGGTTTACAATGAGCAGTTCTTC.

The chain couples TRBV28 to TRBJ2-4; possibly TRBD1 or TRBD2 for D (5 bases each). The CDR3 consists of 16 residues. CDR1 and CDR2 from the germline V gene are MDHEN and SYDVKM. Trimming cost V 4 bases and J 0 bases, with 13 bases left between them. The CDR3 bases are TGTGCCAGCAGTTCCCGGGACGGTTTAGCCAAAAACATTCAGTACTTC. It translates to CASSSRDGLAKNIQYF.

This clonotype was observed at least ten times. The chain is built from TRBV20-1 and TRBJ2-1; 8 nucleotides agree with TRBD1. The V gene end was trimmed by 1 base and the J gene end by 0 bases; junction bases not matched to a gene: 2. Germline loops: CDR1 DFQATT, CDR2 SNEGSKA (reference sequence). The CDR3 covers 15 residues. The CDR3 loop reads CSARATGGSYNEQFF. The CDR3 nucleotides read TGCAGTGCTAGAGCCACAGGGGGCTCCTACAATGAGCAGTTCTTC.

The chain recombines TRBV28 with TRBJ2-1; 13 bases map to TRBD2. V gave up 5 bases and J gave up 8 bases; unmatched junction bases: 18. Germline lookup yields CDR1 MDHEN and CDR2 SYDVKM. The CDR3 has 19 amino acids. The CDR3 coding sequence is TGTGCCAGCAGTCCCCCCCTTGGACTAGCGGGAGAGTCTGGCGATGAGCAGTTCTTC. Its protein is CASSPPLGLAGESGDEQFF.

The rearrangement joins TRBV5-1 to TRBJ1-6, with a tentative D call TRBD1 (5 bases). The CDR3 runs 15 residues. V was trimmed by 4 bases and J by 5 bases, leaving 13 bases between them. The germline V gene encodes CDR1 SGHRS and CDR2 YFSETQ. CDR3 residues: CASSPLGDHNSPLHF. The CDR3 DNA sequence: TGCGCCAGCAGCCCTCTTGGGGACCATAATTCACCCCTCCACTTT.

This clonotype occurred a few times. This sequence joins TRBV2 and TRBJ2-5; tentative D call: TRBD1 (7 bases). Germline assignment: CDR1 SNHLY and CDR2 FYNNEI. The V gene lost 6 bases and the J gene lost 5 bases, with 13 bases spanning the gap. This CDR3 contains 13 residues. CDR3 nucleotide sequence: TGTGCCAGCAGAGCACAGGGGAGGGAGACCCAGTACTTC. This encodes CASRAQGRETQYF.

This clonotype occurred a few times. This chain connects TRBV5-1 to TRBJ1-4; the match to TRBD1 covers 8 bases. V was clipped by 4 bases and J by 8 bases; unmatched bases: 10. Germline V gives CDR1 SGHRS, CDR2 YFSETQ. This CDR3 has 15 amino acids. For the CDR3, the DNA is TGCGCCAGCAGCATTCAGGGGGCGCCTGGGGAAAAACTGTTTTTT. It specifies CASSIQGAPGEKLFF.

J is TRBJ2-7 and V is TRBV6-1; D gene unclear. V gave up 5 bases and J gave up 8 bases, with 10 bases separating them. Germline CDR1 MNHNS, CDR2 SASEGT. This CDR3 contains 11 residues. The CDR3 reads CASSIQFKQYF. In DNA, the CDR3 is TGTGCCAGCAGTATACAATTCAAGCAGTACTTC.

This clonotype was counted at least ten times. The chain recombines TRBV12-3 or TRBV12-4 with TRBJ2-3; the match to TRBD2 covers 11 bases. The J segment lost 5 bases and the V segment lost 5 bases, leaving 0 bases of the junction unmatched. The CDR3 contains 13 residues. The CDR3 reads CASSTSGRDTQYF. CDR3 DNA: TGTGCCAGCAGTACTAGCGGGAGAGATACGCAGTATTTT.

The chain couples TRBV27 to TRBJ2-1, with 10 bases matching TRBD1. Trimming took 5 bases from V and 2 from J; bases not matched to a gene: 6. The CDR3 extends over 16 amino acids. CDR1 and CDR2 from the germline V gene are MNHEY and SMNVEV (reference sequence). Here the CDR3 DNA reads TGTGCCAGCAGTCCCACGACAGGGGGCGCCTACAATGAGCAGTTCTTC. As protein: CASSPTTGGAYNEQFF.

This clonotype was observed a handful of times. The chain joins TRBV5-1 to TRBJ1-2; D remains unclear. This CDR3 comprises 16 residues. Germline values: CDR1 SGHRS, CDR2 YFSETQ. The ends were cut back, 2 bases at V and 7 bases at J, with 21 bases in the middle. Here the CDR3 reads CASSFIYQAPNGGYTF. For the CDR3, the DNA is TGCGCCAGCAGCTTTATCTACCAGGCCCCTAATGGTGGCTACACCTTC.

This clonotype was detected ten times or more. The chain combines TRBV12-3 or TRBV12-4 with TRBJ2-1, with D tentatively TRBD2 (5 bases). The germline V and J ends were trimmed by 7 bases and 6 bases, with 16 bases remaining between them. The CDR3 spans 14 residues. This CDR3 is CASIRGSSGNEQFF. The DNA of the CDR3 is TGTGCCAGCATTCGGGGTAGCTCGGGCAATGAGCAGTTCTTC.

This clonotype was seen a few times. The genes are TRBV25-1 and TRBJ1-1, with no clear D. The V gene's germline CDR1 is MGHDK and CDR2 SYGVNS. V gave up 3 bases and J gave up 1 base, with 9 bases separating them. This CDR3 comprises 14 residues. CDR3 bases: TGTGCCAGCAGTGATCCTTCAACGAACACTGAAGCTTTCTTT. Amino acids: CASSDPSTNTEAFF.

V and J are TRBV18 and TRBJ2-3; 11 bases map to TRBD2. The trim removed 4 bases at V and 1 base at J, leaving 4 bases unmatched. Per the germline V gene, CDR1 is KGHSH and CDR2 is LQKENI. The CDR3 is 16 residues long. CDR3 coding DNA: TGTGCCAGCTCACATTCTAGCGGGAGGCGCACAGATACGCAGTATTTT. This gives the protein CASSHSSGRRTDTQYF.

The genes are TRBV28 and TRBJ2-1; TRBD2 matches at 10 bases. This CDR3 has 16 amino acids. V shed 3 bases, J shed 6 bases, and the junction held 8 bases outside the gene matches. Germline V gene lookup returns CDR1 MDHEN and CDR2 SYDVKM. The CDR3 spells CASSFQIAGGANEQFF. CDR3 DNA sequence: TGTGCCAGCAGTTTTCAGATAGCGGGAGGTGCCAATGAGCAGTTCTTC.

This clonotype appeared a few times. The chain joins TRBV25-1 to TRBJ2-1, with a tentative D call TRBD2 (5 bases). This CDR3 is built from 16 residues. The germline gives CDR1 MGHDK, CDR2 SYGVNS. Trimming stripped 2 bases from V and 2 bases from J, with 13 bases between. CDR3 loop: CASSESQRWAYNEQFF. The CDR3 DNA reads as TGTGCCAGCAGTGAAAGCCAGCGGTGGGCCTACAATGAGCAGTTCTTC.

This clonotype showed up just a few times. In nucleotides, the CDR3 is TGTGCCAGCAGCTTTCGAGGACTAGCGGGAGGGTCAGATACGCAGTATTTT. It is translated as CASSFRGLAGGSDTQYF. V usage is TRBV7-9 and J usage is TRBJ2-3, with 15 positions matching TRBD2. Trimming removed 3 bases from V and 4 bases from J; junction bases left unmatched: 5. CDR1 is SEHNR, CDR2 FQNEAQ, per germline (reference sequence). This CDR3 is 17 amino acids long.

This clonotype showed up just a few times. The chain links TRBV7-9 to TRBJ2-1; TRBD1 aligns across 10 bases. The CDR3 runs 16 residues. Germline CDR1 reads SEHNR; CDR2 reads FQNEAQ (reference sequence). The junction had 7 bases not matched to a gene; V was cut back by 4 bases and J by 4 bases. The CDR3 region is CASSSSRDRGYNEQFF. The CDR3, as DNA: TGTGCCAGCAGCTCGAGCCGGGACAGGGGATACAATGAGCAGTTCTTC.